This passage covers 26 T cell receptor beta chains from one sample sequenced in a study of beta chain features in type 1 diabetes. All of the isolated RNA was reverse transcribed, so expressed TCRB transcripts were sequenced. The data were produced by immunoSEQ multiplex PCR, yet TCRdb's version contains in-frame clones alone and is incomplete. In the table there are hundreds of thousands of clones, roughly 17% of which are singletons. The specimen was naive CD4+ T cells from blood. These receptors were collected from a woman under 30 in good health.

This chain connects TRBV5-1 to TRBJ2-7; tentative D call: TRBD1 (5 bases). CDR3 length: 14 residues. The V end was cut by 1 base, the J end by 2 bases, with 10 bases between. Germline loops: CDR1 SGHRS, CDR2 YFSETQ. This CDR3 reads CASSLNQGPYEQYF. DNA of the CDR3: TGCGCCAGCAGCTTGAATCAGGGCCCCTACGAGCAGTACTTC.

This clone was detected only a few times. The chain combines TRBV7-9 with TRBJ1-5; D perhaps matches TRBD1 (5 bases). Germline CDR1 reads SEHNR; CDR2 reads FQNEAQ (reference sequence). The CDR3 length is 13 residues. V lost 8 bases to trimming and J lost 6 bases, with 14 bases between them. This CDR3 reads CASERGLGQPQHF. The CDR3, as DNA: TGTGCCAGCGAGAGGGGTTTGGGTCAGCCCCAGCATTTT.

The table lists this clone with a few counts. This chain joins TRBV5-1 and TRBJ2-1; 14 bases match TRBD2. The CDR3 covers 17 residues. V dropped 4 bases and J dropped 7; count of bases not matched to a gene: 10. Germline V gene lookup returns CDR1 SGHRS and CDR2 YFSETQ. The CDR3 protein is CASSIAGTSGSQNEQFF. The CDR3 DNA reads TGCGCCAGCAGCATTGCAGGGACTAGCGGGAGTCAGAATGAGCAGTTCTTC. Combining the CDR3 with reference TRBV5-1 and TRBJ2-1 gives the whole variable domain KAGVTQTPRYLIKTRGQQVTLSCSPISGHRSVSWYQQTPGQGLQFLFEYFSETQRNKGNFPGRFSGRQFSNSRSEMNVSTLELGDSALYLCASSIAGTSGSQNEQFFGPGTRLTVL.

The chain links TRBV27 to TRBJ2-7; D is unclear. V lost 3 bases and J lost 2, with 14 bases in between. This CDR3 has 15 residues. Germline V CDR1 and CDR2: MNHEY, SMNVEV (reference sequence). Here the CDR3 DNA reads TGTGCCAGCAGTTTGATGGGTAAAGGAACCTACGAGCAGTACTTC. Protein product: CASSLMGKGTYEQYF.

This rearrangement joins TRBV10-3 to TRBJ2-3, with TRBD2 identical over 7 bases. Germline V lookup: CDR1 ENHRY, CDR2 SYGVKD. After removal of 4 bases from V and 5 bases from J, the junction contained 9 bases not matched to a gene. The CDR3 totals 15 residues. In DNA form, the CDR3 reads TGTGCCATCAGTGCCGAGGGAGGGCGTGGAGATACGCAGTATTTT. It is translated as CAISAEGGRGDTQYF.

This clone occurred a few times. This chain connects TRBV7-2 to TRBJ2-4; TRBD2 matches 8 bases. The V gene's germline CDR1 is SGHTA and CDR2 FQGNSA. V lost 2 bases to trimming and J lost 4 bases; unmatched junction nucleotides: 4. This CDR3 comprises 15 residues. CDR3 in amino acids: CASSLRAGVKNIQYF. The CDR3 DNA is TGTGCCAGCAGCTTACGAGCGGGAGTTAAAAACATTCAGTACTTC.

V gene TRBV7-8 combines with J gene TRBJ2-1, with D perhaps matching TRBD2 (5 bases). The CDR3 covers 13 residues. Germline V gene data show CDR1 as SGHVS and CDR2 as FQNEAQ. V was trimmed by 2 bases and J by 10 bases, leaving 12 bases between them. CDR3 DNA sequence: TGTGCCAGCAGCTTATATAGCGACGGAGAGCAGTTCTTC. It specifies CASSLYSDGEQFF.

This clone has just a few counts. Possible read error: a much larger clone is one base away. The same CDR3 can be traced to other DNA sequences in this sample. This chain joins TRBV11-2 and TRBJ2-5; no clear D gene. CDR1 SGHAT and CDR2 FQNNGV come from the germline V gene. V was clipped by 2 bases and J by 5 bases, with 3 bases between them. The CDR3 runs 11 residues. CDR3: CASSLRETQYF. Here the CDR3 DNA reads TGTGCCAGCAGCTTAAGGGAGACCCAGTACTTC.

This clone was detected only a few times. The genes are TRBV29-1 and TRBJ2-1, with TRBD2 matching 14 bases. The CDR3 has 13 amino acids. Germline lookup yields CDR1 SQVTM and CDR2 ANQGSEA. The ends lost 6 bases at V and 9 bases at J; junction bases unmatched: 4. The CDR3 coding sequence is TGCAGCGTGGGACTAGCGGGAGTTACTGAGCAGTTCTTC. It codes for CSVGLAGVTEQFF.

The chain joins TRBV6-6 to TRBJ1-2; tentative D call: TRBD1 (5 bases). The V and J ends lost 6 bases and 6 bases respectively, with 17 bases between them. The CDR3 is 14 amino acids. Germline CDR1 and CDR2: MNHNY and SVGAGI (reference sequence). The CDR3 is CASSKSPGQDGYTF. As DNA, the CDR3 is TGTGCCAGCAGCAAAAGCCCGGGGCAGGATGGCTACACCTTC.

This clone has more than one count but fewer than ten. The J gene is TRBJ2-3, the V gene TRBV6-1, with a tentative D call TRBD1 (6 bases). V lost 1 base, J lost 1 base, and 9 bases lay in between. The V gene's germline CDR1 is MNHNS and CDR2 SASEGT. This CDR3 has 15 amino acids. The CDR3 nucleotides are TGTGCCAGCAGTGAAGTTTGGACAGGCACAGATACGCAGTATTTT. Translated, it gives CASSEVWTGTDTQYF.

The sample holds a few counts of this clone. The gene calls are TRBV7-2 and TRBJ2-1, with TRBD1 identical over 9 bases. The germline V gene encodes CDR1 SGHTA and CDR2 FQGNSA. V dropped 5 bases and J dropped 3; count of bases not matched to a gene: 5. CDR3 length: 15 amino acids. The CDR3 sequence is CASSSLTGGYNEQFF. The CDR3 DNA sequence: TGTGCCAGCAGCAGCTTGACAGGGGGCTACAATGAGCAGTTCTTC.

Comment on this clone: Other DNA sequences in this specimen translate into the identical CDR3. V gene TRBV19 combines with J gene TRBJ1-5, with 9 positions matching TRBD1. The V gene's germline CDR1 is LNHDA and CDR2 SQIVND (reference sequence). V lost 9 bases, J lost 4 bases, and 7 bases stayed unmatched. CDR3 size: 14 residues. CDR3 nucleotides: TGTGCCAGCAGCACAGACAGGGGGAATCAGCCCCAGCATTTT. Its translation is CASSTDRGNQPQHF.

The chain links TRBV6-6 to TRBJ2-7, with TRBD2 identical over 8 bases. CDR3 length equals 11 residues. J was trimmed by 7 bases and V by 8 bases; bases with no gene match: 4. Germline values: CDR1 MNHNY, CDR2 SVGAGI (reference sequence). CDR3 in amino acids: CASRTSGEQYF. The CDR3 DNA is TGTGCCAGCCGAACTAGCGGAGAGCAGTACTTC.

Turning to this clone: The junction departs from the called germline gene at one end, perhaps through a read error. The chain has TRBV7-9 and TRBJ1-5, with unresolved D. This CDR3 spans 8 amino acids. Germline lookup yields CDR1 SEHNR and CDR2 FQNEAQ (reference sequence). CDR3 coding DNA: TGCGAGCATCAGCCCCAGCATTTT. Encoded protein: CEHQPQHF.

The genes are TRBV5-1 and TRBJ1-1; D is undetermined. The CDR3 totals 13 residues. Trimming took off 4 bases at V and 4 bases at J, with 11 bases between the two ends. Germline V gene lookup returns CDR1 SGHRS and CDR2 YFSETQ. The CDR3 sequence: CASSPLMSTEAFF. DNA of the CDR3: TGCGCCAGCAGCCCTCTCATGAGCACTGAAGCTTTCTTT.

V and J are TRBV7-9 and TRBJ2-7; a possible D gene is TRBD2 (6 bases). V was clipped by 5 bases and J by 0 bases, with 14 bases between them. Germline CDR1 and CDR2: SEHNR and FQNEAQ (reference sequence). The CDR3 consists of 15 residues. CDR3 in amino acids: CASSLSGLSSYEQYF. For the CDR3, the DNA is TGTGCCAGCAGCCTTTCGGGACTCAGCTCCTACGAGCAGTACTTC.

V is TRBV10-3 and J is TRBJ1-1; the D is unclear. V was shortened by 7 bases and J by 3 bases, with 15 bases between the two germline ends. This CDR3 contains 14 residues. CDR1 and CDR2 from the germline V gene are ENHRY and SYGVKD. The CDR3 bases are TGTGCCATCATGTCCGATAGTGGAGACACTGAAGCTTTCTTT. It encodes CAIMSDSGDTEAFF.

This clone was recorded a few times. The chain combines TRBV5-6 with TRBJ1-2; 9 bases match TRBD1. This CDR3 region has 16 residues. V shed 7 bases and J 2 bases; nucleotides not matched to a gene: 12. Per the germline V gene, CDR1 is SGHDT and CDR2 is YYEEEE. DNA for the CDR3: TGTGCCAGCTACCGTTATCGGGACAGGGAGAACTATGGCTACACCTTC. Translating it yields CASYRYRDRENYGYTF.

The chain uses TRBV28 and TRBJ2-5; TRBD1 is a possible D gene (6 bases). Trimming left V 5 bases short and J 4 bases short, with 14 bases between. The CDR3 length is 14 residues. Per germline, CDR1 MDHEN and CDR2 SYDVKM. The CDR3 DNA follows: TGTGCCAGCAGTGCCACTAGAGGGGGAGAGACCCAGTACTTC. Encoded protein: CASSATRGGETQYF.

The rearrangement uses TRBV4-2 and TRBJ1-1; a weak D match, TRBD1 (6 bases). CDR1 is LGHNA, CDR2 YNFKEQ, per germline. CDR3 size: 16 residues. V lost 4 bases, J lost 5 bases, and 20 bases lay in between. The CDR3 DNA is TGTGCCAGCAGCCTCCCGGCCGGGGGGCAGGTAACTGAAGCTTTCTTT. Its protein product is CASSLPAGGQVTEAFF.

The genes are TRBV7-8 and TRBJ1-1, with 7 positions matching TRBD1. Germline trimming cut 5 bases from V and 6 bases from J; bases unmatched to any gene: 6. Germline loops: CDR1 SGHVS, CDR2 FQNEAQ. This CDR3 has 13 amino acids. The DNA for the CDR3 is TGTGCCAGCAGCCCAACAACAGGGGCTGAAGCTTTCTTT. Encoded protein: CASSPTTGAEAFF.

This chain joins TRBV6-5 and TRBJ1-5, with 7 bases lining up with TRBD1. Germline V lookup: CDR1 MNHEY, CDR2 SVGAGI. The CDR3 totals 15 residues. Losses at the gene ends were 6 bases for V and 3 bases for J; bases not matched to a gene: 8. The DNA of the CDR3 is TGTGCCAGCAGATCTGGGACAGCAGTCAATCAGCCCCAGCATTTT. This encodes CASRSGTAVNQPQHF.

CDR3 loop: CASSWNWGQTNTEAFF. The DNA of the CDR3 is TGCGCCAGCAGCTGGAATTGGGGACAGACGAACACTGAAGCTTTCTTT. This chain joins TRBV5-1 and TRBJ1-1; 7 bases map to TRBD1. The CDR3 loop spans 16 amino acids. Germline V gives CDR1 SGHRS, CDR2 YFSETQ. V shed 3 bases, J shed 1 base, and the junction held 9 bases outside the gene matches.

This chain joins TRBV28 and TRBJ2-5, with D hard to call. Germline CDR1 is MDHEN and CDR2 is SYDVKM. With 2 bases removed from V and 1 base from J, the gap between germline ends came to 8 bases. The CDR3 totals 14 residues. In DNA form, the CDR3 reads TGTGCCAGCAGTTTAAGGGCAGGCCAAGAGACCCAGTACTTC. Protein sequence: CASSLRAGQETQYF.

The rearrangement uses TRBV10-3 and TRBJ1-1, with D unclear. Trimming cost V 5 bases and J 9 bases, with 13 bases left between them. This CDR3 region has 12 residues. In germline, CDR1 is ENHRY, CDR2 SYGVKD. CDR3 sequence reads: CAISPKPGKAFF. The DNA of the CDR3 is TGTGCCATCAGTCCTAAACCCGGAAAAGCTTTCTTT.